This T cell receptor beta chain derives from a study of tumor and adjacent non-tumor tissue in lung cancer. Background on the study: Aged about 31 to 80 years, patients included 10 men and roughly 5 women with stage I to III disease. Study-level findings and limits: Compared with tumor, normal lung showed significantly lower TCR diversity. Top 100 clones took a larger repertoire share in normal lung.

Turning to this clonotype: Its target is unknown. Mismatch with germline at one junction end may stem from a read error.

RNA was extracted from bulk tissue without any cell sorting. Germline lookup yields CDR1 SGHNT and CDR2 YYREEE (reference sequence). CDR3 size: 15 residues. TCRbeta libraries were built with three rounds of nested PCR, modified from ARM-PCR. Via MiXCR, TCRdb re-called the multiplex PCR reads, giving one row per CDR3 protein. The data show 100,000 to 120,000 distinct CDR3 sequences, over 75% seen once. Sequences were obtained from lung tumor tissue. The rearrangement joins TRBV5-4 to TRBJ2-3; D not resolved. The source is an older man with non-small cell lung cancer. This CDR3 is CASSLSQTQIDTQYF. The CDR3 nucleotides read TGTGCCAGCAGTCTGTCCCAGACACAGATAGATACACAGTATTTT.